This TCR beta chain was identified in a study of cytomegalovirus exposure and HLA in healthy donors. Across the study: The approximately 110 validation repertoires, a later analysis reported, used the same platform as the 700 or so repertoires from the first cohort.

Germline V gene sequence: CDR1 MDHEN, CDR2 SYDVKM. The CDR3 covers 11 residues. A remark on this clone: Its antigen is as yet unknown.

Study-level findings and limits: Investigators reported 150 to 200 TCR beta chains as tied to cytomegalovirus. In the 120 validation repertoires, a later analysis found that first-cohort TCR clusters tended to co-occur.

Clones were read by immunoSEQ multiplex PCR, and TCRdb kept only the in-frame ones, dropping some. The sample consists of approximately 180,000 clones, about 82% of them appearing once. While the first cohort had around 700 subjects, the donors belonged to the separate validation cohort of about 120 subjects. Sequencing input: PBMCs. The clonotype was recovered from a woman between 18 and 29 years old in good health and CMV-seronegative. V usage is TRBV28 and J usage is TRBJ1-1, with no clear D. CDR3 amino acids: CASGVNTEAFF. DNA for the CDR3: TGTGCGAGCGGAGTGAACACTGAAGCTTTCTTT.